This record concerns one T cell receptor beta chain sequence. Its antigen is still unknown. Base quality data are lacking; no much larger clone is found one base away. The data are from a study of beta chain features in type 1 diabetes (dated by TCRdb to the late 2010s). Broadly, across the study: Mean age, gender distribution, total cell number and subset yield were not different between patients and healthy donors. A total of around 110,000,000 sorted cells were examined across all samples, and RNA yield correlated strongly with the number of cells per subset. In the study, TCRB repertoires of sorted circulating CD4+ T cell subsets from recently diagnosed type 1 diabetes patients were compared with those of matched healthy donors. Whereas all 30 or so donors provided naive and central memory subsets, regulatory and stem cell-like memory subsets were isolated from just 8 patients and about 8 healthy donors. The research as a whole found: Patients with type 1 diabetes made fewer insertions and deleted more nucleotides at VDJ recombination sites, implying thymic rearrangement abnormalities. PCR might favor shorter templates, but patient and control samples were amplified and corrected together, so any skew would affect both groups equally. Sequencing cDNA rather than genomic DNA could over-represent highly expressing activated cells, although activation and CD3 levels did not differ between groups. A moderate but significant shortening of TCRB CDR3 length was observed in type 1 diabetes patients in all four CD4+ subsets. The naive, central memory and regulatory TCRB repertoires appeared to resemble one another more closely among patients than among healthy donors. Because the HLA sub-analyses included only small numbers of individuals, any influence of HLA type on TCRB rearrangement was left unresolved.

The CDR3 sequence holds 11 residues, the cysteine and phenylalanine included. The retained sequence is limited to the CDR3, 33 bases, with the frame set at the first base. V and J lose 7 bases and 3 bases, and a span of 6 bases separates them. CDR1 and CDR2, looked up from the germline V gene (reference sequence), are MNHNY and SVGAGI. All of the isolated RNA was reverse transcribed with the High Capacity cDNA Reverse Transcription Kit, so expressed TCRB transcripts were sequenced. Naive, central memory and regulatory T cell samples underwent deep immunoSEQ sequencing, averaging roughly 3.4 million total reads per sample. Sorted cells were lysed in RLT buffer and RNA was extracted with DNase-treated RNeasy Micro or Mini kits, depending on cell number. To prevent cross-contamination, every cell subset was processed on its own, while patient and healthy donor samples were processed together. Using the immunoSEQ multiplex PCR, TCRB sequences were amplified from cDNA into 87-bp fragments spanning the CDR3 region. Sequencing of the amplicons was performed on the Illumina HiSeq platform. Turning to the authors' computational methods: PCR bias was computationally corrected using synthetic template baselines, reads within Hamming distance 2 were collapsed, and singletons that could not be merged were discarded. By aligning reads against IMGT, V, D and J genes, CDR3 length, and insertions or deletions at six rearrangement sites were assigned. Within each subset, clonotype counts were normalized to sorted cell number, after which true diversity and Gini coefficients were computed with the tcR R package. Repertoire sharing was quantified using the overlap coefficient calculated on TCRB nucleotide sequences. Out-of-frame TCRB sequences from naive cells were analyzed to stand in for the pre-selection repertoire. TCRdb limited this immuneACCESS table to in-frame rearrangements with V and J called. A share of clones is missing; checked studies link under half to unresolved V genes, and the rest is unexplained. The D gene and trimming were derived from the DNA, and the V and J assignments and clone size from that table. In this sample the table shows hundreds of thousands of clones, 25% to 35% of which occur a single time. The ten biggest clones cover 0.05% to 0.065% of the sample.

Each donor gave one peripheral blood draw, roughly 120 mL on average, collected into heparinised tubes. Naive, central memory, regulatory and stem cell-like memory CD4+ T cells were sorted on a BD FACSAria II using a panel including CD45RO, CCR7, CD25, CD127, CD95 and CD27. A purity above 95% was achieved for all sorted populations. Right away, PBMCs were isolated by Lymphoprep density gradient centrifugation and were stained directly, with no culture step. To minimize batch effects, samples were stained and sorted in pairs, one healthy donor with one patient per experiment. This clonotype was obtained from a man between 18 and 29 years old in good health. The rearrangement combines TRBV6-6 with TRBJ2-5; no D gene is confidently identified. Sequencing used naive CD4+ T cells from blood. Sample cell subset or site, as interpreted from the label and publication: true naive CD4+ T cells. The DNA reads as follows: TGTGCCAGCATGTTCAAAGAGACCCAGTACTTC. The resulting protein is CASMFKETQYF.